The clone carrying this T cell receptor beta chain was picked up many times. The antigen remains unidentified. Quantitative 5'-RACE with molecular barcodes was used to make the TCR beta libraries. TCRdb called the 5' RACE reads again in MiXCR, with one record for every CDR3 protein. The table includes 250,000 to 400,000 distinct CDR3 sequences, under 14% detected once. The data are from a study of CD8 T cells in ankylosing spondylitis. Looked up from germline, CDR1 is SGHAT and CDR2 is FQNNGV. V lost 2 bases and J 7 bases, leaving 17 bases between the germline ends. The CDR3 runs to 15 residues. Study findings and constraints: A TCR beta motif made of about 8 highly homologous variants seemed typical of ankylosing spondylitis blood. Peripheral blood samples showed relatively rare disease-linked clones, and these clones were CD8+. There was reportedly significant enrichment of clones that were disease-linked in matched ankylosing spondylitis synovial fluid.

V and J are TRBV11-2 and TRBJ2-5; tentative D call: TRBD2 (6 bases). This clonotype was sampled from a female donor with ankylosing spondylitis or in good health (not recorded which). The sequenced material came from blood, either unsorted or a sorted T cell fraction (not recorded which). Written as DNA, the CDR3 is TGTGCCAGCAGCTTACAGGGAGGAGTGACAGCGACCCAGTACTTC. Translation gives CASSLQGGVTATQYF.